This TCR beta chain was sequenced in a study of T-cell memory formation after mild COVID-19. TCR alpha and TCR beta cDNA libraries carrying sample barcodes and UMIs came from 5'RACE with constant-segment primers. TCRdb itself ran the 5' RACE reads through MiXCR, one entry per CDR3 protein. The sample contains around 7,000 distinct CDR3 sequences, 31% of which appear only once. This receptor was obtained from an adult woman who had mild COVID-19 (a few samples of this study predate the infection). Cell type and time point are not known. The source material was PBMCs or a T cell subset sorted from them (not recorded which).

In DNA, the CDR3 is TGTGCCAGCAGCTTTTCCGGGGGAGTAGGTGAAAAACTGTTTTTT. Translating it yields CASSFSGGVGEKLFF. The chain has TRBV11-2 and TRBJ1-4; D is possibly TRBD1 (5 bases). Germline V CDR1 and CDR2: SGHAT, FQNNGV. V lost 3 bases to trimming and J lost 7 bases, with 15 bases between them. The CDR3 is made up of 15 amino acids.